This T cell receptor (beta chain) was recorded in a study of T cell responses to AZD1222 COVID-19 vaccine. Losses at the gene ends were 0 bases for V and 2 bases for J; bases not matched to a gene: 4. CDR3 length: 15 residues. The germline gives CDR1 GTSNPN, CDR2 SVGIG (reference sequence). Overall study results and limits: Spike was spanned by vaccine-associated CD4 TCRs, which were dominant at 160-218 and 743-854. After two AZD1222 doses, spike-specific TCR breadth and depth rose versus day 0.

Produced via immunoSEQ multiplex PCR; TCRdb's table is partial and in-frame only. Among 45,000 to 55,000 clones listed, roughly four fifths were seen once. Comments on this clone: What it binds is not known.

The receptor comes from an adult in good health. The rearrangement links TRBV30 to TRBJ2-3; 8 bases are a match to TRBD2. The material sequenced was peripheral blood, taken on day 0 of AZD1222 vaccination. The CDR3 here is CAWSVIAGNTDTQYF. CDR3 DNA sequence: TGTGCCTGGAGTGTAATAGCGGGGAACACAGATACGCAGTATTTT.